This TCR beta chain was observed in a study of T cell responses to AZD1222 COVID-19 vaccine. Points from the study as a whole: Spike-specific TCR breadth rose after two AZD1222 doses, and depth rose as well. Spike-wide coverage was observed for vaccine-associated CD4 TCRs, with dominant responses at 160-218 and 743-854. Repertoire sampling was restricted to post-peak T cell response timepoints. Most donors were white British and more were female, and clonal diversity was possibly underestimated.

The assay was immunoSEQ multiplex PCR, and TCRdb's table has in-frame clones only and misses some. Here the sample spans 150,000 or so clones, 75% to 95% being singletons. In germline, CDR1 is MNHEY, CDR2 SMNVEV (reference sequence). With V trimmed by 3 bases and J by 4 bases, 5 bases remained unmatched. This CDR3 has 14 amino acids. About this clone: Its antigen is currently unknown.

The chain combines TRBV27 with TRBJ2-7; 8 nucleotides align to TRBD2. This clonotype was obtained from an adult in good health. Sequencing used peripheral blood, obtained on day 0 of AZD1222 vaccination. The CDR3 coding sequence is TGTGCCAGCAGTTTGTATAGCGGGGAATACGAGCAGTACTTC. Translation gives CASSLYSGEYEQYF.